This T cell receptor beta chain was sequenced during a study of T cell responses to AZD1222 COVID-19 vaccine. Study-wide results and limits: Repertoire collection took place solely once the T cell response had peaked. Among vaccine-associated CD4 TCRs, coverage spanned spike, with dominance at 160-218 and 743-854. As reported, nearly half of all spike-specific TCRs target variant regions that are unmutated. Most donors were white British, females outnumbered males, and clonal diversity was possibly underestimated.

Remarks on this clone: Its target is not known.

Between the trimmed V and J ends, which lost 6 bases and 2 bases, there was a span of 9 bases. The CDR3 is 13 amino acids. Some clones are missing from TCRdb's copy, which holds only in-frame ones; the method was immunoSEQ multiplex PCR. Found here are about 170,000 clones, 93% of them singletons; the top ten hold roughly 3.9%. J is TRBJ2-3 and V is TRBV12-3 or TRBV12-4; a weak D match, TRBD2 (6 bases). The sequence came from an adult in good health. The sequenced sample was peripheral blood, obtained on day 0 of AZD1222 vaccination. In DNA, the CDR3 is TGTGCCAGCAGCCCGGGACTCACAGATACGCAGTATTTT. As protein: CASSPGLTDTQYF.